This T cell receptor (beta chain) was retrieved from a study of T cell responses to AZD1222 COVID-19 vaccine. CDR1 SGHRS and CDR2 YFSETQ come from the germline V gene. Trimming took 6 bases from V and 0 from J; bases not matched to a gene: 6. There are 15 residues in the CDR3. The study pooled second doses at about 4 or about 12 weeks. Concerning this clone itself: Its antigen is currently unknown.

Study-wide results and limits: It was only after the peak T cell response that any repertoires were sampled.

Using immunoSEQ multiplex PCR, the repertoire was profiled, and TCRdb retains in-frame clones only, with some absent. The sample gives 150,000 to 180,000 clones, around nine tenths of which show up once; about 1.4% is in the top ten. The chain links TRBV5-1 to TRBJ2-3, with 8 bases lining up with TRBD2. This clonotype was obtained from an adult who received the AZD1222 COVID-19 vaccine. The specimen comprised peripheral blood, sampled 28 days after the second AZD1222 dose. CDR3: CASTIAGFSTDTQYF. CDR3 nucleotide sequence: TGCGCCAGCACCATAGCGGGATTTAGCACAGATACGCAGTATTTT.